Sequencing of this T cell receptor (beta chain) was carried out in a study of T-cell reconstitution after alpha-beta-depleted transplantation in children. The CDR3 has 14 amino acids. Between the trimmed V and J ends, which lost 5 bases and 3 bases, there was a span of 17 bases. Per germline, CDR1 DFQATT and CDR2 SNEGSKA (reference sequence). Preparation of the TCRbeta library was carried out with unique molecular identifiers. From the PCR reads, TCRdb called clonotypes with MiXCR, one entry per CDR3 protein. The repertoire holds 280,000 or so distinct CDR3 sequences, with approximately 10% as singletons. This clonotype came up many times. Its antigen is not known. Notes on the study in general: It was surviving recipient T cells and thymic progenitors that gave some patients high TCRbeta diversity at day 60. Hyperexpanded clones declined; after one year, newly produced T cells mostly supplied diversity. Reported findings indicate that, about two months after transplant, alpha-beta T cells came from several hundred expanded clones, which were derived from non-depleted graft cells.

Here the sequenced sample was peripheral blood, taken 180 days after TCRalphabeta/CD19-depleted stem cell transplant. The chain recombines TRBV20-1 with TRBJ2-7, with a weak D call TRBD1 (5 bases). This TCR was sampled from a male patient aged 2 to 9 who had a stem cell transplant for chronic granulomatous disease, so the T cells may come from the graft donor. CDR3 residues: CSALLVPGNYEQYF. The CDR3 DNA follows: TGCAGTGCTCTACTTGTTCCAGGGAACTACGAGCAGTACTTC.